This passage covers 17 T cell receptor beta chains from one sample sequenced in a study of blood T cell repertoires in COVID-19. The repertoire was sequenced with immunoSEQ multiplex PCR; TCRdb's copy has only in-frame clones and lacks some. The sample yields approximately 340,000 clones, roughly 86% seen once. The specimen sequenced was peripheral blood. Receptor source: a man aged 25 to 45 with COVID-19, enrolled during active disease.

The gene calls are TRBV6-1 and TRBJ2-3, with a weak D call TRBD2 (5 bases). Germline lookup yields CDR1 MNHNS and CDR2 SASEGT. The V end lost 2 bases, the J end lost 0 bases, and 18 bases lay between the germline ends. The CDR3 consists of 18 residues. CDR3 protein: CASSEFRGLTSSTDTQYF. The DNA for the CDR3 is TGTGCCAGCAGTGAATTTCGGGGATTAACCTCTAGCACAGATACGCAGTATTTT.

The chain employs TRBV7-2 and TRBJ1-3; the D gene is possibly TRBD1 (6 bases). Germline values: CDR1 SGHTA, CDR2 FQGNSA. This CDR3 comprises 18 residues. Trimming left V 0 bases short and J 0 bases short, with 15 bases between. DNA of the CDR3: TGTGCCAGCAGCTTAGCGTGGGCAGGGGCTATCTCTGGAAACACCATATATTTT. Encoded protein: CASSLAWAGAISGNTIYF.

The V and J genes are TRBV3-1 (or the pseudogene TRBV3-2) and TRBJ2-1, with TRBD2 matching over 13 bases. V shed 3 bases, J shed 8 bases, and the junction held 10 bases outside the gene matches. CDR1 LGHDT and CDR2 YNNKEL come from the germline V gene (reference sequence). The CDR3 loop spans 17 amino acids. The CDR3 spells CASSHPPGLAGRDEQFF. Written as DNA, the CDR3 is TGTGCCAGCAGCCACCCTCCGGGACTAGCGGGAAGGGATGAGCAGTTCTTC.

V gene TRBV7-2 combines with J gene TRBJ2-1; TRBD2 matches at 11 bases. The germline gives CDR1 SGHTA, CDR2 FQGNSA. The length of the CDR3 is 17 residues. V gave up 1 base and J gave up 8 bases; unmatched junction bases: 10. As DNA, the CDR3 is TGTGCCAGCAGCTTAGGTAGCCTAGCGGGAGGTTGGTATGAGCAGTTCTTC. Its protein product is CASSLGSLAGGWYEQFF.

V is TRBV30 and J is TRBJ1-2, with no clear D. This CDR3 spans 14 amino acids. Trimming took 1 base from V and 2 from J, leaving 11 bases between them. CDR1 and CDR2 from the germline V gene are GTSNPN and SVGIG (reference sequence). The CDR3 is CAWSATGINYGYTF. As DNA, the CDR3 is TGTGCCTGGAGTGCCACCGGGATAAACTATGGCTACACCTTC. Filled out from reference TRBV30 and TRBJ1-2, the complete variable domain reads SQTIHQWPATLVQPVGSPLSLECTVEGTSNPNLYWYRQAAGRGLQLLFYSVGIGQISSEVPQNLSASRPQDRQFILSSKKLLLSDSGFYLCAWSATGINYGYTFGSGTRLTVV.

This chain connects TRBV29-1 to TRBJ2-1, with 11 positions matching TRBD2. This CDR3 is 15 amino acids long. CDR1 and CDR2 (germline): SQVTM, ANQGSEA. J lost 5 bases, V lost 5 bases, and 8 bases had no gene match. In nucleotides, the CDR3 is TGCAGCGTTCTAATAGCGGGGGGGATAAACAATGAGCAGTTCTTC. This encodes CSVLIAGGINNEQFF.

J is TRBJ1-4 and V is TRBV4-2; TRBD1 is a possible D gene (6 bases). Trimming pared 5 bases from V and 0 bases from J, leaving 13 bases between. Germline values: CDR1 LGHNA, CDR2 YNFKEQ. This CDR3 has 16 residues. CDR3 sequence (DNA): TGTGCCAGCAGCTTAGGGGGTCTTGCAACTAATGAAAAACTGTTTTTT. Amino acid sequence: CASSLGGLATNEKLFF.

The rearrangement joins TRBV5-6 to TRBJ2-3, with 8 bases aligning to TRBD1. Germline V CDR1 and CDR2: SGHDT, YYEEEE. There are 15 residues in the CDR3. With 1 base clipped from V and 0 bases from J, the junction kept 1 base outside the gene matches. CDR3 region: CASSLTGGSTDTQYF. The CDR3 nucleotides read TGTGCCAGCAGCTTGACAGGGGGAAGCACAGATACGCAGTATTTT.

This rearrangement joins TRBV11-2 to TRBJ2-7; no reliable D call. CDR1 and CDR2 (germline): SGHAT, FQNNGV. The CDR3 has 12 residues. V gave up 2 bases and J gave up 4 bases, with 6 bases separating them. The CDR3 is CASSLSGYEQYF. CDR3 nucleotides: TGTGCCAGCAGCTTATCGGGTTACGAGCAGTACTTC.

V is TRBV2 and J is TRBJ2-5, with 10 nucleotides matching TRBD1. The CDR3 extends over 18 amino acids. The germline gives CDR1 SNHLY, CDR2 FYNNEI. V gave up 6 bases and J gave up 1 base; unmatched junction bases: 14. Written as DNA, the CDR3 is TGTGCCAGCAGGGGTGGGACAGGGGCCCTATGGGCCCAAGAGACCCAGTACTTC. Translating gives CASRGGTGALWAQETQYF. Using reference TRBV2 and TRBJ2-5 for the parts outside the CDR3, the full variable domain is EPEVTQTPSHQVTQMGQEVILRCVPISNHLYFYWYRQILGQKVEFLVSFYNNEISEKSEIFDDQFSVERPDGSNFTLKIRSTKLEDSAMYFCASRGGTGALWAQETQYFGPGTRLLVL.

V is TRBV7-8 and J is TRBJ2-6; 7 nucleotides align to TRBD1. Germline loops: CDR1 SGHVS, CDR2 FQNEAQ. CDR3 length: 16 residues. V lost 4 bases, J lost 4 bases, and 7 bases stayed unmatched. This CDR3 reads CASSSIQGPGANVLTF. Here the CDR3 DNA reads TGTGCCAGCAGCTCAATACAGGGGCCCGGGGCCAACGTCCTGACTTTC.

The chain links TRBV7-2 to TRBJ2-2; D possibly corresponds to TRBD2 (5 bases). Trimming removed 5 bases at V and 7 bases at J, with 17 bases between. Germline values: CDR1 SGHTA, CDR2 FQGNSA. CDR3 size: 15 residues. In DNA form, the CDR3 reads TGTGCCAGCAGCCAGGTCCGGGATCTGGTCGGGGAGCTGTTTTTT. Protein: CASSQVRDLVGELFF.

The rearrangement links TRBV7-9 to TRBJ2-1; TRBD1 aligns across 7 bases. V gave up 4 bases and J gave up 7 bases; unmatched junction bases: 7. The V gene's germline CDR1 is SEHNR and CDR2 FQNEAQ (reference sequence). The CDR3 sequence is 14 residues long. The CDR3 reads CASSSIDRANEQFF. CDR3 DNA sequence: TGTGCCAGCAGCTCCATTGACAGGGCTAATGAGCAGTTCTTC. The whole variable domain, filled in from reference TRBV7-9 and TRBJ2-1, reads DTGVSQNPRHKITKRGQNVTFRCDPISEHNRLYWYRQTLGQGPEFLTYFQNEAQLEKSRLLSDRFSAERPKGSFSTLEIQRTEQGDSAMYLCASSSIDRANEQFFGPGTRLTVL.

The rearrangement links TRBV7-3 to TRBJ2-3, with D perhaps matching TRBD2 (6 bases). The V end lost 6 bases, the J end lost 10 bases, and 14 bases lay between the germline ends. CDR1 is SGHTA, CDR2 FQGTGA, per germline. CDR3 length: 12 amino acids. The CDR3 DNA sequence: TGTGCCAGCAGTCAACGACTAGGGGCGCAGTATTTT. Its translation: CASSQRLGAQYF. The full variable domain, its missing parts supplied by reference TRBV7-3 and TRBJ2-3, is GAGVSQTPSNKVTEKGKYVELRCDPISGHTALYWYRQSLGQGPEFLIYFQGTGAADDSGLPNDRFFAVRPEGSVSTLKIQRTERGDSAVYLCASSQRLGAQYFGPGTRLTVL.

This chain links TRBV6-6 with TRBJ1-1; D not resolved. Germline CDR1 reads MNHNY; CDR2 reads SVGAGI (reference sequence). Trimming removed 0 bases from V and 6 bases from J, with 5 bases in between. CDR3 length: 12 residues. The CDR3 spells CASSYSAAEAFF. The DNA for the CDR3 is TGTGCCAGCAGTTACTCTGCGGCTGAAGCTTTCTTT.

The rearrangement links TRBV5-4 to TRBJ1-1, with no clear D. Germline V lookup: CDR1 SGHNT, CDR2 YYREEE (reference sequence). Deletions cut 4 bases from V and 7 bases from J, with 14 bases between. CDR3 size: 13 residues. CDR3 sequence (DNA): TGTGCCAGCAGCGTAGGACTCGGTGATGAAGCTTTCTTT. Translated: CASSVGLGDEAFF.

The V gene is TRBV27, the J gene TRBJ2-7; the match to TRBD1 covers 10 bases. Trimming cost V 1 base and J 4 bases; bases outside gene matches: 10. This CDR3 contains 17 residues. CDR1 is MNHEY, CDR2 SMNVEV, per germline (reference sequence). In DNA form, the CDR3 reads TGTGCCAGCAGTTTATTGTTGGAGGGACAGGGGATGTACGAGCAGTACTTC. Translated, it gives CASSLLLEGQGMYEQYF.